This T cell receptor beta chain came from a study of blood T cell repertoires in COVID-19. Study details: Sample material is recorded as cDNA or gDNA derived from T cells, B-cell-depleted T cells, or PBMCs.

The method was immunoSEQ multiplex PCR; TCRdb's version includes in-frame clones alone and lacks a portion of them. The table includes around 330,000 clones, about nine tenths detected once. Sequencing input: PBMCs or T cells enriched from blood (not recorded which). The clonotype was recovered from a woman aged 18-29 years who had recovered from COVID-19.

CDR3 in amino acids: CAISGYPGVEKLFF. CDR3 in DNA: TGTGCCATCAGTGGATACCCCGGAGTTGAAAAACTGTTTTTT. J is TRBJ1-4 and V is TRBV10-3; no definite D call. Trimming pared 4 bases from V and 7 bases from J, leaving 13 bases between. CDR1 ENHRY and CDR2 SYGVKD come from the germline V gene. The CDR3 totals 14 residues.